What follows describes a single T cell receptor beta chain. The sample belongs to a study of blood T cell repertoires in COVID-19. J gave up 0 bases and V 5 bases, and 8 bases lay outside the gene matches. CDR3 length equals 18 residues. Per the germline V gene, CDR1 is MDHEN and CDR2 is SYDVKM. Per the original data handling: Using reference gene primer amplification, nucleated cell counts were estimated. Here immunoSEQ multiplex PCR was the method, and the copy in TCRdb shows in-frame clones only, minus some. V and J calls plus clone size are reproduced from that table; the DNA served to infer D and trimming. The table records some 310,000 clones, around 91% of them present only once.

This chain uses TRBV28 with TRBJ1-6; 9 nucleotides match TRBD1. The TCR was taken from a woman in her thirties or forties with COVID-19, enrolled during active disease. Specimen: peripheral blood. For the CDR3, the DNA is TGTGCCAGCAGTCTAACCGGGACAGGGAGCTCCTATAATTCACCCCTCCACTTT. Translating it yields CASSLTGTGSSYNSPLHF.